One and the same sample provided the 14 T cell receptor beta chains below, sequenced in a study of vaccination and CD4 T cells after COVID-19. The sample's treatment: 10-day PBMC culture with coronavirus spike peptide pools or control peptides (ViraFEST assay). Scientists ran DNA taken from cultured CD4+ T cells through the Oncomine TCR Beta short-read assay for sequencing. TCRdb reanalysed the PCR reads using MiXCR and keeps one entry per CDR3 protein. Of over 15,000 distinct CDR3 sequences listed, about three quarters were seen once; the top ten hold about 4.6%. For these receptors, no antigen is known. Sequenced sample: CD4+ T cells from blood, cultured in vitro. These receptors were obtained from a human donor who had recovered from COVID-19.

This chain links TRBV7-2 with TRBJ2-7, with D perhaps TRBD1 (6 bases). The V end lost 4 bases, the J end lost 3 bases, and 19 bases lay between the germline ends. The CDR3 totals 16 residues. CDR1 is SGHTA, CDR2 FQGNSA, per germline. The CDR3 sequence: CASSYDPGTTVYEQYF. The CDR3 DNA reads TGTGCCAGCAGCTATGATCCCGGGACAACTGTCTACGAGCAGTACTTC.

The V and J genes are TRBV6-1 and TRBJ2-7; a possible D gene is TRBD1 (5 bases). Germline CDR1 is MNHNS and CDR2 is SASEGT. The V end was cut by 4 bases, the J end by 4 bases, with 5 bases between. CDR3 size: 11 residues. The CDR3 loop reads CASSGQYEQYF. Written as DNA, the CDR3 is TGTGCCAGCAGTGGACAGTACGAGCAGTACTTC.

This clonotype has only a few counts. This chain connects TRBV2 to TRBJ1-5; D might be TRBD1 (6 bases). V lost 3 bases, J lost 2 bases, and 14 bases lay in between. Germline values: CDR1 SNHLY, CDR2 FYNNEI. The CDR3 runs to 16 residues. The CDR3 DNA follows: TGTGCCAGCAGTGACTACAGGGCATTTGGCAATCAGCCCCAGCATTTT. Protein product: CASSDYRAFGNQPQHF.

The chain couples TRBV9 to TRBJ1-6; no clear D. CDR1 is SGDLS, CDR2 YYNGEE, per germline. V lost 3 bases to trimming and J lost 3 bases, with 7 bases between them. The CDR3 runs 14 residues. The CDR3 sequence: CASSGRDYNSPLHF. CDR3 in DNA: TGTGCCAGCAGCGGCCGGGACTATAATTCACCCCTCCACTTT.

The rearrangement links TRBV7-2 to TRBJ1-5, with D perhaps matching TRBD1 (5 bases). The CDR3 spans 15 residues. V was shortened by 0 bases and J by 2 bases, with 8 bases between the two germline ends. Germline values: CDR1 SGHTA, CDR2 FQGNSA. The CDR3 reads CASSLALGGNQPQHF. In DNA, the CDR3 is TGTGCCAGCAGCTTAGCTCTGGGGGGCAATCAGCCCCAGCATTTT.

This clonotype has a single count. This chain joins TRBV9 and TRBJ1-5; unclear D gene. The CDR3 sequence is 13 residues long. The germline V gene encodes CDR1 SGDLS and CDR2 YYNGEE. Trimming took 4 bases from V and 7 from J, leaving 12 bases between them. The CDR3 protein is CASSSDPGQPQHF. CDR3 DNA sequence: TGTGCCAGCAGCTCAGACCCCGGCCAGCCCCAGCATTTT.

In its sample, this clonotype was seen once. The rearrangement uses TRBV24-1 and TRBJ2-5, with 11 bases lining up with TRBD1. The CDR3 has 14 amino acids. Germline V lookup: CDR1 KGHDR, CDR2 SFDVKD. Losses at the gene ends were 4 bases for V and 7 bases for J; bases not matched to a gene: 4. The CDR3 DNA sequence: TGTGCCACCAGTGAGCCGGGACAGGGGGGGACCCAGTACTTC. This encodes CATSEPGQGGTQYF.

This clonotype has a handful of counts. The V gene is TRBV6-5, the J gene TRBJ2-5; a possible D gene is TRBD2 (7 bases). The V end was cut by 0 bases, the J end by 0 bases, with 17 bases between. The CDR3 runs 18 residues. CDR1 is MNHEY, CDR2 SVGAGI, per germline. CDR3 sequence: CASSYSGTGGGHQETQYF. In nucleotides, the CDR3 is TGTGCCAGCAGTTACTCCGGCACTGGGGGGGGCCACCAAGAGACCCAGTACTTC.

The DNA of the CDR3 is TGTGCCGGGGGGACAGGGGGCGGTCAGCCCCAGCATTTT. As protein: CAGGTGGGQPQHF. The V gene is TRBV28, the J gene TRBJ1-5; 12 bases are shared with TRBD1. V dropped 11 bases and J dropped 6; count of bases not matched to a gene: 5. Germline lookup yields CDR1 MDHEN and CDR2 SYDVKM. The CDR3 loop spans 13 amino acids.

This clonotype was seen a handful of times. The gene calls are TRBV6-5 and TRBJ1-2, with a possible D match to TRBD1 (6 bases). V lost 0 bases, J lost 4 bases, and 9 bases lay in between. This CDR3 spans 14 amino acids. Germline V lookup: CDR1 MNHEY, CDR2 SVGAGI. DNA of the CDR3: TGTGCCAGCAGTTACTCTTGGGGGGCCTATGGCTACACCTTC. As protein: CASSYSWGAYGYTF.

This chain links TRBV4-3 with TRBJ2-2; TRBD2 matches 9 bases. The germline gives CDR1 LGHNA, CDR2 YSLEER. Losses at the gene ends were 2 bases for V and 5 bases for J; bases not matched to a gene: 0. The CDR3 extends over 14 amino acids. The CDR3 DNA is TGCGCCAGCAGCCAAACTAGCGGGACCGGGGAGCTGTTTTTT. It yields the protein CASSQTSGTGELFF.

The V call is TRBV6-1, the J call TRBJ1-2, with 9 bases matching TRBD1. The ends lost 5 bases at V and 0 bases at J; junction bases unmatched: 7. The CDR3 is 16 amino acids. Germline lookup yields CDR1 MNHNS and CDR2 SASEGT. In DNA form, the CDR3 reads TGTGCCAGCAGTCTAACAGGGGGCCCAGCTAACTATGGCTACACCTTC. It is translated as CASSLTGGPANYGYTF.

About this clonotype itself: The junction departs from the called germline gene at one end, perhaps through a read error. J is TRBJ2-5 and V is TRBV12-3 or TRBV12-4; D is perhaps TRBD1 or TRBD2 (5 bases each). There are 13 residues in the CDR3. The CDR3 nucleotides read TGTGCCAGCAGTGAACTCCAGGGAGAGGCCCAGTACTTC. This codes for CASSELQGEAQYF.

This sequence joins TRBV6-2 or TRBV6-3 and TRBJ2-7; 9 bases fit TRBD2. The germline V gene encodes CDR1 MNHEY and CDR2 SVGEGT. V trimming: 2 bases; J trimming: 1 base; junction bases outside the gene matches: 0. This CDR3 is built from 14 residues. DNA for the CDR3: TGTGCCAGCAGTTACACTAGCGGGTCCTACGAGCAGTACTTC. Translated, it gives CASSYTSGSYEQYF.